This T cell receptor beta chain appears in the sequencing data of a study of shared clonotypes between healthy human individuals. Study-level results: Expectations were that clonotype sharing among donors would be affected by sequencing depth. Larger richness was generally estimated for naive than memory subsets. The sole specimen, blood, was sampled, and tissue repertoires likely differ. Few donors restricted represented genetic and exposure-history diversity.

Terminally differentiated effector memory CD45RA+ cells were left out of the naive CD8 fraction, which was CD45RO-negative and positively selected for CCR7. V shed 1 base and J shed 5 bases, with 12 bases lying between them. The CDR3 consists of 15 residues. Germline V gene data show CDR1 as MNHNS and CDR2 as SASEGT. TCRdb keeps only in-frame clones here, not all; method: immunoSEQ multiplex PCR. The profile covers around 2,000,000 clones, with 93% appearing a single time and roughly 1.8% taken by the ten largest. Note on this clone: Its target is unknown.

The gene calls are TRBV6-1 and TRBJ2-1, with D possibly being TRBD2 (6 bases). This TCR derives from a man between 18 and 35 years old in good health. Some clones in this sample may be carry-over from other donors' samples. Material: naive CD8+ T cells from PBMCs. DNA for the CDR3: TGTGCCAGCAGTGAAGTGCTAGCGACACACAATGAGCAGTTCTTC. It translates to CASSEVLATHNEQFF.